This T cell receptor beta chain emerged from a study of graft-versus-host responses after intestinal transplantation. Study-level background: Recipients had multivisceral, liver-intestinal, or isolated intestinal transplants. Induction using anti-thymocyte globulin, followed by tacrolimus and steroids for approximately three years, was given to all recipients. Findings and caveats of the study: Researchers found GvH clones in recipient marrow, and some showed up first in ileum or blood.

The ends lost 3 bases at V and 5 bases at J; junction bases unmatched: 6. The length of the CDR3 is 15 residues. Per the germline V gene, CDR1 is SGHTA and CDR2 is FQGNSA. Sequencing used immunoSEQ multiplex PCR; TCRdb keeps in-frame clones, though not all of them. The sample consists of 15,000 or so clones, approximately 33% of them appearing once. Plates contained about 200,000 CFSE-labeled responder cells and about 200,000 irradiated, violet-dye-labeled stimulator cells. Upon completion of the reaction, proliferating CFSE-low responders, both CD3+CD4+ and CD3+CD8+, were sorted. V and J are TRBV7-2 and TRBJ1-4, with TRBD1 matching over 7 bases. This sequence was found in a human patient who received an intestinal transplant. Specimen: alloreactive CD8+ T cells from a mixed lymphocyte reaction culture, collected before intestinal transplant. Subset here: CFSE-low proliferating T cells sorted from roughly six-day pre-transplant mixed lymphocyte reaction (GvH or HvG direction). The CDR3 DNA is TGTGCCAGCAGCTTGGCGACAGGGTTGAATGAAAAACTGTTTTTT. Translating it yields CASSLATGLNEKLFF.